The rows below give T cell receptor beta chains drawn from one sample of a study of cytomegalovirus exposure and HLA in healthy donors. Clones were read by immunoSEQ multiplex PCR, and TCRdb kept only the in-frame ones, dropping some. The sample includes approximately 300,000 clones, about nine tenths of them seen just once. Source material: PBMCs. These receptors were taken from a woman younger than 35 in good health and CMV-seronegative. Each CDR3 is given with its conserved first and last residue. The D gene is left open where the match is weak. The size of a clone is reported for some rows only, either as once, few or many, or as a class for expanded clones.

size,J,V,D,CDR3,DNA
few,TRBJ1-2,TRBV2,NA,CASSGASRRGYTF,TGTGCCAGCAGTGGAGCCAGCAGGAGGGGCTACACCTTC
NA,TRBJ2-2,TRBV27,NA,CASRRGGSANTGELFF,TGTGCCAGCAGAAGGGGGGGGAGCGCGAACACCGGGGAGCTGTTTTTT
NA,TRBJ1-2,TRBV2,NA,CASRMGASYGYTF,TGTGCCAGCAGGATGGGGGCTTCCTATGGCTACACCTTC
NA,TRBJ1-1,TRBV12-5,TRBD1,CASGKDRAAFF,TGTGCTAGTGGTAAGGACAGGGCAGCTTTCTTT
NA,TRBJ1-2,TRBV7-2,NA,CASSLIGGSYGYTF,TGTGCCAGCAGCTTAATCGGGGGAAGCTATGGCTACACCTTC
NA,TRBJ1-2,TRBV30,TRBD1,CAWTGQGEDYGYTF,TGTGCCTGGACGGGACAGGGGGAGGACTATGGCTACACCTTC
NA,TRBJ2-3,TRBV9,NA,CASSVVSGTDTQYF,TGTGCCAGCAGCGTAGTAAGCGGAACAGATACGCAGTATTTT
NA,TRBJ2-7,TRBV7-2,NA,CASSKWGGTRHEQYF,TGTGCCAGCAGCAAGTGGGGAGGGACACGCCACGAGCAGTACTTC
NA,TRBJ2-1,TRBV9,NA,CASSVGPDNEQFF,TGTGCCAGCAGCGTAGGTCCTGACAATGAGCAGTTCTTC
NA,TRBJ2-7,TRBV5-4,NA,CASSSGGGEQYF,TGTGCCAGCAGTTCTGGGGGAGGCGAGCAGTACTTC
NA,TRBJ2-7,TRBV29-1,TRBD2,CSVSPLAGVVEQYF,TGCAGCGTTTCTCCTCTAGCGGGAGTTGTCGAGCAGTACTTC
NA,TRBJ1-1,TRBV19,NA,CASTYSRLTEAFF,TGTGCCAGTACCTATTCCCGGTTAACTGAAGCTTTCTTT
NA,TRBJ2-7,TRBV10-3,TRBD1,CAISESQTGSGYEQYF,TGTGCCATCAGTGAGTCGCAGACAGGGTCTGGGTACGAGCAGTACTTC
NA,TRBJ1-4,TRBV27,TRBD1,CASKGERQGDEKLFF,TGTGCCAGCAAGGGTGAGAGACAGGGGGATGAAAAACTGTTTTTT
NA,TRBJ1-1,TRBV29-1,NA,CSVGRTLGTEAFF,TGCAGCGTTGGAAGGACTCTGGGCACTGAAGCTTTCTTT
NA,TRBJ1-1,TRBV6-1,NA,CASPFAGNTEAFF,TGTGCCAGCCCTTTCGCGGGGAACACTGAAGCTTTCTTT
NA,TRBJ1-2,TRBV28,NA,CASSLPHDGGEGYTF,TGTGCCAGCAGTTTACCCCATGACGGAGGAGAAGGCTACACCTTC
NA,TRBJ1-4,TRBV4-3,NA,CASSQKDPGGEKLFF,TGCGCCAGCAGCCAAAAGGACCCAGGAGGCGAAAAACTGTTTTTT
few,TRBJ2-7,TRBV2,TRBD1,CASLRGTGSYEQYF,TGTGCCAGCTTGAGGGGGACAGGGAGTTACGAGCAGTACTTC
NA,TRBJ2-5,TRBV5-1,NA,CASSLAAGYQETQYF,TGCGCCAGCAGCTTGGCAGCAGGGTACCAAGAGACCCAGTACTTC
NA,TRBJ2-5,TRBV7-2,NA,CASSRTYRVWETQYF,TGTGCCAGCAGCCGCACCTACAGGGTTTGGGAGACCCAGTACTTC
few,TRBJ2-7,TRBV7-2,NA,CASSLAQDPYEQYF,TGTGCCAGCAGCTTAGCACAGGATCCCTACGAGCAGTACTTC
NA,TRBJ1-2,TRBV28,NA,CASISGTGSSNGYTF,TGTGCCAGCATCTCAGGCACAGGATCGTCGAATGGCTACACCTTC
once,TRBJ2-2,TRBV5-4,NA,CASSLAGDSDTGELFF,TGTGCCAGCAGCTTAGCAGGGGATTCGGACACCGGGGAGCTGTTTTTT
NA,TRBJ2-7,TRBV2,NA,CSEIYEQYF,TGCTCCGAGATCTACGAGCAGTACTTC
NA,TRBJ2-7,TRBV19,NA,CASSIGSGAGGARQYF,TGTGCCAGTAGTATTGGGAGCGGGGCAGGGGGCGCCCGGCAGTACTTC
NA,TRBJ1-1,TRBV19,NA,CASYSLVAGGEAFF,TGTGCCAGCTACTCCCTGGTCGCGGGTGGTGAAGCTTTCTTT
NA,TRBJ2-7,TRBV28,NA,CASSPQGGDYEQYF,TGTGCCAGCAGTCCTCAAGGGGGAGACTACGAGCAGTACTTC
NA,TRBJ1-2,TRBV28,NA,CASRPQRLAGYTF,TGTGCCAGCAGACCCCAGAGGCTGGCTGGCTACACCTTC